This TCR beta chain was retrieved from a study of breast tumors, draining lymph nodes, adjacent tissues. TCRdb reprocessed the multiplex PCR reads via MiXCR and lists one record per CDR3 protein. Of 250,000 or so distinct CDR3 sequences in the sample, around 31% were seen once. Samples came from axillary lymph nodes draining the breast cancer. To note about this clonotype: Its antigen is currently unknown.

Regarding the study as a whole: Luminal-like breast cancer showed significantly higher tumor–nontumor repertoire similarity than basal-like. Tumors had less TCR diversity than lymph nodes, more than nontumor tissue. Data fit most tumor T cells coming from lymph node, expanding in tumor. Data only fit, rather than demonstrated, lymph node origin of most tumor T cells.

The TCR sequence derives from a female donor with breast cancer. Some clones in this sample may be carry-over from other donors' samples. The material sequenced was axillary lymph node tissue.

DNA for the CDR3: TGCAGTGCTGGACTAGCGGGAGGGCCTCTTAACGAGCAGTACTTC. It yields the protein CSAGLAGGPLNEQYF. V usage is TRBV20-1 and J usage is TRBJ2-7; the match to TRBD2 covers 15 bases. This CDR3 is built from 15 residues. Germline assignment: CDR1 DFQATT and CDR2 SNEGSKA (reference sequence). After removal of 5 bases from V and 5 bases from J, the junction contained 7 bases not matched to a gene.